The 31 T cell receptor beta chains below come from one sample, sequenced in a study of blood T cells in healthy people across ages. Combining a sample-barcoded 5' primer with a J-beta primer mix, a second PCR ran for roughly 7 to 12 cycles. MiXCR, run by TCRdb on the 5' RACE reads, gives a single entry per CDR3 protein. This sample has under 950,000 distinct CDR3 sequences, with around a fifth found just once. The sequenced sample was blood. Receptors were obtained from a man between 65 and 85 years old in good health.

This clonotype was picked up a small number of times. The genes are TRBV20-1 and TRBJ2-6; D ambiguous. The CDR3 runs to 15 residues. V dropped 7 bases and J dropped 1 base, with 14 bases sitting between them. Per germline, CDR1 DFQATT and CDR2 SNEGSKA (reference sequence). DNA of the CDR3: TGCAGTGGAAGCCCACTCTCGTCTGGGGCCAACGTCCTGACTTTC. It codes for CSGSPLSSGANVLTF.

This clonotype was detected only a few times. Relative to the germline gene, one junction end is altered; a read error may explain this. J is TRBJ2-1 and V is TRBV14; the D gene could be TRBD1 or TRBD2 (5 bases each). This CDR3 has 16 residues. The germline gives CDR1 SGHDN, CDR2 FVKESK. In DNA, the CDR3 is TGTGCCAGCAGTCCTAGACCTTGGGACGTCTACAGTGAGCAGTTCTTC. This translates into CASSPRPWDVYSEQFF.

This clonotype was found many times. The chain carries TRBV5-1 and TRBJ2-5, with no clear D. Germline V gives CDR1 SGHRS, CDR2 YFSETQ. Trimming pared 7 bases from V and 3 bases from J, leaving 10 bases between. This CDR3 contains 12 residues. In nucleotides, the CDR3 is TGCGCCAGCGCTACCACAGAAGAGACCCAGTACTTC. It translates to CASATTEETQYF.

This clonotype has just a few counts. The V and J genes are TRBV7-9 and TRBJ2-1; 7 nucleotides line up with TRBD1. The CDR3 spans 15 residues. The germline gives CDR1 SEHNR, CDR2 FQNEAQ (reference sequence). J gave up 2 bases and V 5 bases, and 6 bases lay outside the gene matches. CDR3 sequence: CASSPRQGAYNEQFF. CDR3 sequence (DNA): TGTGCCAGCAGCCCCCGGCAGGGGGCCTACAATGAGCAGTTCTTC. Variable domain in full (rest from reference TRBV7-9 and TRBJ2-1): DTGVSQNPRHKITKRGQNVTFRCDPISEHNRLYWYRQTLGQGPEFLTYFQNEAQLEKSRLLSDRFSAERPKGSFSTLEIQRTEQGDSAMYLCASSPRQGAYNEQFFGPGTRLTVL.

The V call is TRBV29-1, the J call TRBJ2-1, with D possibly TRBD2 on 6 matching bases. Germline V gives CDR1 SQVTM, CDR2 ANQGSEA. The CDR3 is 14 residues long. Trimming took off 7 bases at V and 0 bases at J, with 13 bases between the two ends. CDR3 loop: CSAPPGSSYNEQFF. The CDR3 nucleotides are TGCAGCGCCCCACCCGGGAGCTCCTACAATGAGCAGTTCTTC.

This clonotype has a handful of counts. The CDR3 DNA reads TGCGCCAGCAGCGTTGGAGGAGGGGCGATTGCCGGGGAGCTGTTTTTT. Protein: CASSVGGGAIAGELFF. The chain uses TRBV5-1 and TRBJ2-2; D may be TRBD2 (6 bases). This CDR3 is built from 16 residues. V was clipped by 4 bases and J by 6 bases, with 19 bases between them. CDR1 SGHRS and CDR2 YFSETQ come from the germline V gene.

This clonotype was picked up a small number of times. A single base separates this from a much larger clone, so it may be a read error. V usage is TRBV7-2 and J usage is TRBJ2-3; TRBD2 aligns across 8 bases. The CDR3 contains 14 residues. The germline V gene has CDR1 SGHTA and CDR2 FQGNSA. The CDR3 loop reads CASSYPGRADMQYF. DNA of the CDR3: TGTGCCAGCAGCTATCCCGGGAGGGCGGATATGCAGTATTTT.

This clonotype was counted between two and nine times. Here the CDR3 DNA reads TGTGCCACCACGAATGACAGGAACACTGAAGCTTTCTTT. Translating it yields CATTNDRNTEAFF. The V and J genes are TRBV24-1 and TRBJ1-1, with D perhaps TRBD1 (5 bases). This CDR3 comprises 13 residues. Germline CDR1 is KGHDR and CDR2 is SFDVKD. V lost 8 bases and J lost 1, with 10 bases in between.

This clonotype was seen only a few times. At one end, the junction sequence differs from germline, possibly due to a read error. The chain is built from TRBV11-3 and TRBJ2-4; 8 positions match TRBD2. The germline CDR1 and CDR2 sequences are SGHNT and YENEEA. The CDR3 spans 16 residues. The chain's CDR3 is CACSFPREGAKNIQYF. CDR3 sequence (DNA): TGTGCCTGCAGCTTCCCCCGGGAGGGAGCCAAAAACATTCAGTACTTC.

J is TRBJ1-4 and V is TRBV20-1; D possibly corresponds to TRBD1 (5 bases). The length of the CDR3 is 16 residues. CDR1 is DFQATT and CDR2 is SNEGSKA in the germline V gene (reference sequence). The ends were cut back, 3 bases at V and 4 bases at J, with 18 bases in the middle. CDR3 in amino acids: CSASRPGGGINEKLFF. CDR3 nucleotide sequence: TGCAGTGCTAGCCGACCCGGTGGGGGGATTAATGAAAAACTGTTTTTT.

V gene TRBV5-1 combines with J gene TRBJ2-1; a possible D gene is TRBD2 (5 bases). CDR1 and CDR2 from the germline V gene are SGHRS and YFSETQ. V lost 0 bases and J 6 bases, leaving 10 bases between the germline ends. The CDR3 runs 14 residues. In DNA form, the CDR3 reads TGCGCCAGCAGCTTGGACGGGGATCCCAATGAGCAGTTCTTC. This gives the protein CASSLDGDPNEQFF.

The chain joins TRBV19 to TRBJ1-5; 7 bases align to TRBD1. This CDR3 spans 15 amino acids. Trimming cost V 4 bases and J 1 base; bases outside gene matches: 4. Germline V gives CDR1 LNHDA, CDR2 SQIVND (reference sequence). The CDR3 DNA reads TGTGCCAGTAGTACCGAGGACAGGAGCAATCAGCCCCAGCATTTT. The encoded protein is CASSTEDRSNQPQHF.

Ten or more counts support this clonotype. V usage is TRBV9 and J usage is TRBJ2-7; 7 bases match TRBD1. V gave up 0 bases and J gave up 4 bases; unmatched junction bases: 4. In germline, CDR1 is SGDLS, CDR2 YYNGEE. CDR3 length equals 14 residues. The CDR3 is CASSVGTGVYEQYF. Written as DNA, the CDR3 is TGTGCCAGCAGCGTAGGGACAGGAGTTTACGAGCAGTACTTC.

This clonotype occurred a few times. The rearrangement links TRBV12-3 or TRBV12-4 to TRBJ2-2, with TRBD2 identical over 16 bases. V trimming: 5 bases; J trimming: 2 bases; junction bases outside the gene matches: 5. This CDR3 spans 18 amino acids. The CDR3 reads CASSRGLAGGYNTGELFF. CDR3 DNA sequence: TGTGCCAGCAGTCGGGGACTAGCGGGAGGGTATAACACCGGGGAGCTGTTTTTT.

There are many counts of this clonotype. The chain couples TRBV12-3 or TRBV12-4 to TRBJ2-5; D possibly corresponds to TRBD1 (6 bases). The J call may be in error: the DNA end matches TRBJ2-7 better. The CDR3 loop spans 14 amino acids. The CDR3 nucleotides read TGTGCCAGCAGTTTAGGTGGGACATTCTACGAGCAGTACTTC. Its translation: CASSLGGTFYEQYF.

This clonotype was detected many times. In nucleotides, the CDR3 is TGTGCCAGCAGCCAGGGGTCTCAAGAGACCCAGTACTTC. Translated: CASSQGSQETQYF. The J gene is TRBJ2-5, the V gene TRBV12-3 or TRBV12-4; the D gene is possibly TRBD1 (6 bases). The CDR3 extends over 13 amino acids. V was clipped by 6 bases and J by 2 bases, with 10 bases between them.

The chain is built from TRBV7-2 and TRBJ2-3; D gene uncertain. Germline V lookup: CDR1 SGHTA, CDR2 FQGNSA. This CDR3 contains 15 residues. Trimming stripped 1 base from V and 4 bases from J, with 12 bases between. CDR3 in amino acids: CASSLVPLRADTQYF. Here the CDR3 DNA reads TGTGCCAGCAGCTTAGTCCCCCTGCGAGCAGATACGCAGTATTTT.

This chain links TRBV2 with TRBJ2-1; 12 bases are a match to TRBD2. CDR1 and CDR2 (germline): SNHLY, FYNNEI. The CDR3 loop spans 15 amino acids. With V trimmed by 2 bases and J by 7 bases, 3 bases remained unmatched. In nucleotides, the CDR3 is TGTGCCAGCAGTGAACTGACTAGCGGGAGTAATGAGCAGTTCTTC. This encodes CASSELTSGSNEQFF.

The sample holds a few counts of this clonotype. The J gene is TRBJ1-3, the V gene TRBV3-1; D possibly corresponds to TRBD1 (5 bases). The V end lost 5 bases, the J end lost 2 bases, and 19 bases lay between the germline ends. Per germline, CDR1 LGHDT and CDR2 YNNKEL (reference sequence). This CDR3 has 17 residues. CDR3 DNA sequence: TGTGCCAGCAGCTTGGGACTCGCAAAGGGGCCTGGAAACACCATATATTTT. Protein sequence: CASSLGLAKGPGNTIYF. The full variable domain, in which reference TRBV3-1 and TRBJ1-3 provide the parts outside the CDR3, is DTAVSQTPKYLVTQMGNDKSIKCEQNLGHDTMYWYKQDSKKFLKIMFSYNNKELIINETVPNRFSPKSPDKAHLNLHINSLELGDSAVYFCASSLGLAKGPGNTIYFGEGSWLTVV.

The V and J genes are TRBV12-3 or TRBV12-4 and TRBJ1-1; no definite D call. Trimming took 3 bases from V and 0 from J, leaving 17 bases between them. This CDR3 comprises 17 residues. CDR3 loop: CASSLSNYILMNTEAFF. The CDR3 DNA sequence: TGTGCCAGCAGTTTGAGTAATTATATCCTCATGAACACTGAAGCTTTCTTT.

Concerning this clonotype itself: This may arise from a read error, as a much more abundant clone is one base away. The chain has TRBV11-1 and TRBJ1-4; D perhaps matches TRBD1 (6 bases). The CDR3 runs 17 residues. Trimming took off 5 bases at V and 2 bases at J, with 18 bases between the two ends. Germline V gives CDR1 SGHAT, CDR2 FQDESV (reference sequence). The CDR3 protein is CASSRAGTDRTNEKLFF. The DNA of the CDR3 is TGTGCCAGCAGCCGGGCAGGGACCGACAGGACTAATGAAAAACTGTTTTTT.

This clonotype was recorded a few times. The V gene is TRBV29-1, the J gene TRBJ2-3, with D maybe TRBD2 (5 bases). Germline assignment: CDR1 SQVTM and CDR2 ANQGSEA. V dropped 5 bases and J dropped 0 bases, with 12 bases sitting between them. This CDR3 region has 14 residues. CDR3 sequence: CSVRPGISTDTQYF. As DNA, the CDR3 is TGCAGCGTTAGACCGGGGATCAGCACAGATACGCAGTATTTT.

This clonotype appeared a few times. The V gene is TRBV9, the J gene TRBJ2-5, with TRBD2 as a possible D gene (5 bases). V lost 2 bases and J 1 base, leaving 15 bases between the germline ends. Per the germline V gene, CDR1 is SGDLS and CDR2 is YYNGEE. The CDR3 is 16 amino acids. DNA for the CDR3: TGTGCCAGCAGCGTTCGCGAGACGGGGTTCCAAGAGACCCAGTACTTC. Translating it yields CASSVRETGFQETQYF.

This chain uses TRBV6-1 with TRBJ1-5; unclear D gene. Germline-derived CDR1 and CDR2 are MNHNS and SASEGT. The germline V and J ends were trimmed by 3 bases and 0 bases, with 6 bases remaining between them. The CDR3 spans 14 residues. CDR3 nucleotides: TGTGCCAGCAGTGAGTTCTATAGCAATCAGCCCCAGCATTTT. It translates to CASSEFYSNQPQHF.

This clonotype was observed at least ten times. This rearrangement joins TRBV20-1 to TRBJ1-2; no clear D. The CDR3 contains 14 residues. CDR1 is DFQATT, CDR2 SNEGSKA, per germline (reference sequence). The ends were cut back, 2 bases at V and 7 bases at J, with 17 bases in the middle. The CDR3 here is CSARTPTGSSGYTF. For the CDR3, the DNA is TGCAGTGCTAGAACGCCGACGGGTTCCTCTGGCTACACCTTC.

In its sample, this clonotype was seen a few times. J is TRBJ2-5 and V is TRBV5-6, with D hard to call. With the DNA end fitting TRBJ2-7 better, the J assignment may be wrong. CDR1 and CDR2 from the germline V gene are SGHDT and YYEEEE. This CDR3 is built from 13 residues. CDR3 sequence reads: CASSFGPAYEQYF. The CDR3 DNA reads TGTGCCAGCAGCTTTGGCCCAGCCTACGAGCAGTACTTC.

The chain uses TRBV6-1 and TRBJ1-1, with D perhaps TRBD1 (5 bases). Germline V gene data show CDR1 as MNHNS and CDR2 as SASEGT. V lost 5 bases and J 6 bases, leaving 16 bases between the germline ends. The CDR3 runs 14 residues. CDR3 residues: CASSSGTGGPEAFF. For the CDR3, the DNA is TGTGCCAGCAGTTCGGGGACTGGAGGACCTGAAGCTTTCTTT.

The chain joins TRBV12-3 or TRBV12-4 to TRBJ1-1; D may be TRBD1 (5 bases). The germline V and J ends were trimmed by 6 bases and 3 bases, with 17 bases remaining between them. This CDR3 spans 15 amino acids. Here the CDR3 reads CASRIGLSGDTEAFF. The DNA of the CDR3 is TGTGCCAGCAGGATCGGGCTCTCGGGGGACACTGAAGCTTTCTTT.

The chain links TRBV5-1 to TRBJ1-4, with D possibly TRBD1 on 6 matching bases. The V gene's germline CDR1 is SGHRS and CDR2 YFSETQ. Trimming took off 0 bases at V and 4 bases at J, with 16 bases between the two ends. This CDR3 comprises 17 residues. CDR3 in amino acids: CASSLGAGGGHNEKLFF. The CDR3, as DNA: TGCGCCAGCAGCTTGGGAGCTGGGGGCGGACATAATGAAAAACTGTTTTTT.

This clonotype was detected only a few times. This chain connects TRBV24-1 to TRBJ2-2; the D gene is possibly TRBD1 (5 bases). Germline loops: CDR1 KGHDR, CDR2 SFDVKD. Trimming took off 7 bases at V and 1 base at J, with 9 bases between the two ends. CDR3 size: 14 residues. The CDR3 DNA reads as TGTGCCACCAGGGACAAATTGAACACCGGGGAGCTGTTTTTT. It is translated as CATRDKLNTGELFF.

V and J are TRBV28 and TRBJ1-2; a weak D match, TRBD1 (5 bases). The germline V gene encodes CDR1 MDHEN and CDR2 SYDVKM. This CDR3 is built from 15 residues. V lost 6 bases to trimming and J lost 2 bases, with 16 bases between them. The CDR3 DNA follows: TGTGCCAGCAGCACGGCCGGGGGAAGGAACTATGGCTACACCTTC. Its protein is CASSTAGGRNYGYTF.